The sequence of this T cell receptor (beta chain) was determined in a study of shared clonotypes between healthy human individuals. Study-level results: Blood alone was sampled, and tissue repertoires likely differ. The study found about 5.1% of naive CD4 clonotypes shared across a handful of donors.

In the sorted-subset replicate PCRs, 150 to 250 ng DNA, around 32,000 T cell genomes, was used. Here immunoSEQ multiplex PCR was the method, and the copy in TCRdb shows in-frame clones only, minus some. The table has 2 million to 2.5 million clones, 90% to 95% seen once. On this clone: Its matching antigen is unknown.

The CDR3 has 15 amino acids. After removal of 5 bases from V and 4 bases from J, the junction contained 9 bases not matched to a gene. CDR1 SGHRS and CDR2 YFSETQ come from the germline V gene. The sequence was collected from a man aged 18 to 30 in good health. The chain recombines TRBV5-1 with TRBJ2-3, with 8 bases identical to TRBD2. The sequencing input was naive CD4+ T cells sorted from blood. Subset described: CD45RA+ positively selected. The DNA for the CDR3 is TGCGCCAGCAGTGCGGGGGCGGGAGGCGCAGATACGCAGTATTTT. Residues: CASSAGAGGADTQYF.